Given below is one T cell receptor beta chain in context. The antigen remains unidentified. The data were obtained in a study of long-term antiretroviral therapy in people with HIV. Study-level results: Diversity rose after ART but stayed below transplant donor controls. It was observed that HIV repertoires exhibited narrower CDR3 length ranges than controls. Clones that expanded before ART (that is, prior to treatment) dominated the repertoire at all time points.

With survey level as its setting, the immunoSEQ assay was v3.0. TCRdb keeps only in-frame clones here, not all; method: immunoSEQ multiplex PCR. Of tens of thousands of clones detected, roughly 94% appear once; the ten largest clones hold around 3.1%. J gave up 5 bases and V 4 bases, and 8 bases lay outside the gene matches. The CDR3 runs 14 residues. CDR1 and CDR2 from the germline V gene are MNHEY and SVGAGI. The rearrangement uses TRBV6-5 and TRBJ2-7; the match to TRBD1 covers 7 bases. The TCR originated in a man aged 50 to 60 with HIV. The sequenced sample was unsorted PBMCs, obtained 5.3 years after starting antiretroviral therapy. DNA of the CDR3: TGTGCCAGCAGTTTGGACAGGTATTACCACGAGCAGTACTTC. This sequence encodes CASSLDRYYHEQYF.